This TCR beta chain was sequenced for a study of T cells after yellow fever vaccination. Study at large: Fractions with few cells were prepared using SMART-Seq v4 Ultra Low Input. Study-level findings and limits: The CD4 compartment and the CD8 compartment contained a small share of clonotypes in common. A weaker secondary response peaked on day 5, the primary on day 15.

TCRdb analysed the 5' RACE reads with MiXCR anew, one entry per CDR3 protein. The profile covers more than 300,000 distinct CDR3 sequences, with 3.5% to 4.5% appearing a single time and roughly a fifth taken by the ten largest. This CDR3 region has 14 residues. The V gene lost 3 bases and the J gene lost 1 base, with 9 bases spanning the gap. This clonotype was seen repeatedly, ten times or more. What it binds is not known. The source is a man between 18 and 35 years old who received the YFV17D yellow fever vaccine. Specimen: PBMCs, collected 15 days after the yellow fever booster vaccination. The chain carries TRBV12-3 or TRBV12-4 and TRBJ1-1; no clear D gene. The CDR3 DNA is TGTGCCAGCAGTTTGCGGCACCAGAACACTGAAGCTTTCTTT. Translation gives CASSLRHQNTEAFF.